A single sample is the source of the 5 T cell receptor beta chains below, sequenced in a study of blood T cell repertoires in COVID-19. Produced via immunoSEQ multiplex PCR; TCRdb's table is partial and in-frame only. Here the sample spans roughly 500,000 clones, 85% to 90% being singletons. Sequences were obtained from PBMCs or T cells enriched from blood (not recorded which). These receptors were obtained from a woman between 40 and 50 years old who had recovered from COVID-19.

This clone has a count of ten or more. V and J are TRBV6-1 and TRBJ1-3; 11 bases map to TRBD1. The CDR3 has 16 residues. The V segment lost 4 bases and the J segment 1 base; nucleotides outside the gene matches: 3. Germline V CDR1 and CDR2: MNHNS, SASEGT. The CDR3 loop reads CASSGTGGGSGNTIYF. In DNA, the CDR3 is TGTGCCAGCAGTGGGACAGGGGGCGGATCTGGAAACACCATATATTTT.

This clone has just one count. V usage is TRBV15 and J usage is TRBJ1-5; a weak D match, TRBD1 (5 bases). The CDR3 extends over 13 amino acids. Trimming removed 5 bases at V and 6 bases at J, with 11 bases between. Germline CDR1 and CDR2: LNHNV and YYDKDF (reference sequence). The chain's CDR3 is CATSGRTSQPQHF. CDR3 coding DNA: TGTGCCACCAGCGGACGGACAAGTCAGCCCCAGCATTTT.

The chain links TRBV6-2 or TRBV6-3 to TRBJ2-7; 7 positions agree with TRBD1. This CDR3 comprises 16 residues. The ends lost 1 base at V and 4 bases at J; junction bases unmatched: 10. Germline V gene lookup returns CDR1 MNHEY and CDR2 SVGEGT. CDR3: CASSYWDSEIRYEQYF. As DNA, the CDR3 is TGTGCCAGCAGTTACTGGGACAGTGAGATCCGTTACGAGCAGTACTTC.

This clone was detected only once. This chain uses TRBV10-3 with TRBJ1-5; no clear D. The CDR3 contains 15 residues. CDR1 is ENHRY, CDR2 SYGVKD, per germline. The ends were cut back, 5 bases at V and 2 bases at J, with 13 bases in the middle. The CDR3 bases are TGTGCCATCAGTCTGGGGTCCGGGGGCAATCAGCCCCAGCATTTT. The encoded protein is CAISLGSGGNQPQHF.

There are a few counts of this clone. The genes are TRBV15 and TRBJ2-7; TRBD1 matches 7 bases. Germline CDR1 LNHNV, CDR2 YYDKDF (reference sequence). The CDR3 extends over 19 amino acids. Germline trimming cut 3 bases from V and 0 bases from J; bases unmatched to any gene: 17. In DNA, the CDR3 is TGTGCCACCAGCAGGATAGGGACAGCGTTAGACGGAAACTCCTACGAGCAGTACTTC. It specifies CATSRIGTALDGNSYEQYF.